Shown below are 18 T cell receptor beta chains from a single sample sequenced in a study of T cell repertoires in cytomegalovirus infection. TCRdb passed the reads through MiXCR, listing each CDR3 protein once. The repertoire holds hundreds of thousands of distinct CDR3 sequences, 15% to 20% seen once, with 8.7% in the top ten. The source material was PBMCs. The receptors stem from a human donor in good health (CMV status not recorded). Some clones in this sample may be carry-over from other donors' samples.

The table lists this clonotype with a few counts. The CDR3 protein is CASSVGGRAVYNEQFF. CDR3 bases: TGTGCCAGCAGCGTCGGCGGGAGGGCCGTATACAATGAGCAGTTCTTC. The rearrangement links TRBV9 to TRBJ2-1; 9 nucleotides agree with TRBD2. The germline CDR1 and CDR2 sequences are SGDLS and YYNGEE. Trimming cost V 2 bases and J 4 bases; bases outside gene matches: 7. The CDR3 spans 16 residues.

The sample holds a few counts of this clonotype. This rearrangement joins TRBV2 to TRBJ2-5; 9 bases are a match to TRBD1. CDR3 length: 14 residues. The germline gives CDR1 SNHLY, CDR2 FYNNEI. J was trimmed by 3 bases and V by 4 bases; bases with no gene match: 3. The CDR3 bases are TGTGCCAGCAGTGCCGACAGGGGGGAAGAGACCCAGTACTTC. Amino acid sequence: CASSADRGEETQYF.

The J gene is TRBJ2-5, the V gene TRBV4-3, with 9 bases lining up with TRBD1. Germline CDR1 reads LGHNA; CDR2 reads YSLEER. V gave up 1 base and J gave up 2 bases; unmatched junction bases: 2. The length of the CDR3 is 15 residues. The CDR3 bases are TGCGCCAGCAGCCAAGGGACAGGGGTACAAGAGACCCAGTACTTC. Its translation is CASSQGTGVQETQYF.

This clonotype has a handful of counts. The chain links TRBV3-1 to TRBJ2-7; D unclear. Trimming cost V 5 bases and J 7 bases, with 9 bases left between them. Germline loops: CDR1 LGHDT, CDR2 YNNKEL (reference sequence). CDR3 length: 11 residues. CDR3 coding DNA: TGTGCCAGCAGCTCCACCGGGGAGCAGTACTTC. Its translation is CASSSTGEQYF.

The chain joins TRBV10-3 to TRBJ2-5; D is unclear. Germline V gene data show CDR1 as ENHRY and CDR2 as SYGVKD. CDR3 length equals 12 residues. The germline V and J ends were trimmed by 9 bases and 1 base, with 9 bases remaining between them. CDR3 loop: CAIGRFQETQYF. The CDR3 DNA follows: TGTGCCATAGGACGTTTCCAAGAGACCCAGTACTTC.

The chain uses TRBV28 and TRBJ1-6; D uncertain. Germline CDR1 MDHEN, CDR2 SYDVKM. The CDR3 spans 12 residues. V lost 5 bases and J 6 bases, leaving 5 bases between the germline ends. The CDR3 spells CASSGVNSPLHF. As DNA, the CDR3 is TGTGCCAGCAGTGGAGTTAATTCACCCCTCCACTTT.

V usage is TRBV19 and J usage is TRBJ1-4, with TRBD1 identical over 7 bases. CDR3 length: 14 amino acids. The germline V gene has CDR1 LNHDA and CDR2 SQIVND (reference sequence). V was pared by 6 bases and J by 0 bases, with 1 base of the junction left unmatched. The chain's CDR3 is CASSGQATNEKLFF. CDR3 nucleotides: TGTGCCAGTAGCGGACAGGCAACTAATGAAAAACTGTTTTTT.

This clonotype was found a few times. The rearrangement uses TRBV12-3 or TRBV12-4 and TRBJ1-2; no clear D gene. There are 13 residues in the CDR3. The CDR3 nucleotides read TGTGCTATAAATAGTCCAGACACTTATGGCTACACCTTC. Protein sequence: CAINSPDTYGYTF.

This clonotype was observed at least ten times. This chain joins TRBV7-2 and TRBJ2-7; no definite D call. The CDR3 has 12 amino acids. V was clipped by 6 bases and J by 6 bases, with 12 bases between them. Germline values: CDR1 SGHTA, CDR2 FQGNSA. This CDR3 is CASSPSRSEQYF. The DNA for the CDR3 is TGTGCCAGCAGTCCAAGTAGGTCCGAGCAGTACTTC.

About this clonotype: Just one base apart from a much larger clone, this may be a read error. The chain uses TRBV2 and TRBJ1-5; D remains unclear. The CDR3 totals 13 residues. V lost 6 bases to trimming and J lost 1 base, with 7 bases between them. Germline V gives CDR1 SNHLY, CDR2 FYNNEI. The CDR3 nucleotides are TGTGCCAGCAGGAGGGAGAGCAATCAGCCCCAGCATTTT. It yields the protein CASRRESNQPQHF.

This clonotype was detected ten times or more. The chain links TRBV7-8 to TRBJ2-7; 8 bases fit TRBD2. Trimming cost V 4 bases and J 0 bases; bases outside gene matches: 5. The germline V gene has CDR1 SGHVS and CDR2 FQNEAQ. This CDR3 contains 15 residues. The CDR3 reads CASSSREGSSYEQYF. CDR3 sequence (DNA): TGTGCCAGCAGCTCCCGGGAGGGGTCCTCCTACGAGCAGTACTTC.

This clonotype was detected a few times. This chain connects TRBV6-1 to TRBJ2-7; TRBD2 matches 7 bases. V shed 5 bases, J shed 0 bases, and the junction held 7 bases outside the gene matches. There are 15 residues in the CDR3. Germline CDR1 reads MNHNS; CDR2 reads SASEGT. The DNA of the CDR3 is TGTGCCAGCAGTTACGAAGCGGGGATCTCCTACGAGCAGTACTTC. It translates to CASSYEAGISYEQYF.

The table lists this clonotype with a few counts. This chain connects TRBV2 to TRBJ2-3; 7 bases match TRBD1. The V and J ends lost 7 bases and 2 bases, in that order; junction bases with no gene match: 6. The CDR3 runs to 14 residues. The germline V gene encodes CDR1 SNHLY and CDR2 FYNNEI. The CDR3 loop reads CASNRDRITDTQYF. Written as DNA, the CDR3 is TGTGCCAGCAACCGGGACAGAATCACAGATACGCAGTATTTT.

This clonotype was observed many times. The J gene is TRBJ2-1, the V gene TRBV7-2, with 11 bases that match TRBD2. The CDR3 is 17 amino acids. Germline CDR1 and CDR2: SGHTA and FQGNSA. With 3 bases clipped from V and 8 bases from J, the junction kept 12 bases outside the gene matches. This chain's CDR3 is CASSFQPLAGGRDEQFF. In DNA, the CDR3 is TGTGCCAGCAGCTTTCAACCGCTAGCGGGAGGAAGGGATGAGCAGTTCTTC.

This clonotype has only a few counts. The V call is TRBV10-2, the J call TRBJ1-6; 7 nucleotides match TRBD1. The CDR3 sequence is 15 residues long. J was trimmed by 7 bases and V by 0 bases; bases with no gene match: 3. The germline V gene has CDR1 WSHSY and CDR2 SAAADI. This CDR3 reads CASSESRDRNSPLHF. DNA for the CDR3: TGCGCCAGCAGTGAGTCCCGGGACAGAAATTCACCCCTCCACTTT.

This clonotype was observed many times. V gene TRBV7-2 combines with J gene TRBJ2-1; 9 bases match TRBD2. The germline gives CDR1 SGHTA, CDR2 FQGNSA. The CDR3 extends over 15 amino acids. The junction had 10 bases not matched to a gene; V was cut back by 5 bases and J by 8 bases. The CDR3 protein is CASSHPSGLAHEQFF. CDR3 DNA sequence: TGTGCCAGCAGCCACCCCTCGGGACTAGCCCATGAGCAGTTCTTC.

The chain joins TRBV20-1 to TRBJ2-1; tentative D call: TRBD1 (5 bases). Germline-derived CDR1 and CDR2 are DFQATT and SNEGSKA (reference sequence). The germline V and J ends were trimmed by 5 bases and 10 bases, with 15 bases remaining between them. This CDR3 is 12 amino acids long. In nucleotides, the CDR3 is TGCAGTGCTCCAGGCAGGGTGCCCGAGCAGTTCTTC. Residues: CSAPGRVPEQFF.

A word on this clonotype: Being one base from a much bigger clone, this may be a read error. V is TRBV11-2 and J is TRBJ2-5; D is unresolved. Germline CDR1 is SGHAT and CDR2 is FQNNGV. Between the trimmed V and J ends, which lost 5 bases and 7 bases, there was a span of 8 bases. The CDR3 is 11 residues long. The CDR3 DNA sequence: TGTGCCAGCAGCCCCCACGCGACCCAGTACTTC. Translated: CASSPHATQYF.